The 16 T cell receptor beta chains presented below share a single source sample, sequenced in a study of T-cell reconstitution after alpha-beta-depleted transplantation in children (dated by TCRdb to between 2015 and 2016). The meaning of the sample's treatment or condition label: allogeneic hematopoietic cell transplantation with graft depleted of TCRalphabeta T cells and CD19 B cells. Libraries were made using PCR. TCRdb lists the instrument as Illumina HiSeq 2500. TCR libraries were prepared with molecular barcoding, using unique molecular identifiers to normalize TCRbeta repertoire quantification. The raw public data were reprocessed by TCRdb itself: fastp quality trimming at Q25, MiXCR clonotype calling, in-frame beta chains only. Each entry merges the rows of one CDR3 protein and shows their most common DNA and genes. Here the sample has about 540,000 distinct CDR3 sequences; roughly 27% occur a single time. The ten largest clones represent 36% of the sample.

Sequencing used PBMCs, obtained before TCRalphabeta/CD19-depleted stem cell transplant. These receptors all stem from a boy under three years old with Wiskott-Aldrich syndrome, due to receive a stem cell transplant.

The chain recombines TRBV5-1 with TRBJ2-2; D ambiguous. In germline, CDR1 is SGHRS, CDR2 YFSETQ. The CDR3 loop spans 15 amino acids. V dropped 1 base and J dropped 4 bases, with 11 bases sitting between them. The CDR3 sequence is CASSLTLAVTGELFF. The CDR3 DNA sequence: TGCGCCAGCAGCTTGACGCTGGCGGTCACCGGGGAGCTGTTTTTT. Combining the CDR3 with reference TRBV5-1 and TRBJ2-2 gives the whole variable domain KAGVTQTPRYLIKTRGQQVTLSCSPISGHRSVSWYQQTPGQGLQFLFEYFSETQRNKGNFPGRFSGRQFSNSRSEMNVSTLELGDSALYLCASSLTLAVTGELFFGEGSRLTVL.

The rearrangement links TRBV29-1 to TRBJ2-3; 7 nucleotides agree with TRBD2. The CDR3 has 13 amino acids. Germline assignment: CDR1 SQVTM and CDR2 ANQGSEA. J gave up 3 bases and V 6 bases, and 6 bases lay outside the gene matches. The CDR3 DNA reads as TGCAGCGTAGCGGGAATAGTGACAGATACGCAGTATTTT. This translates into CSVAGIVTDTQYF.

The sample holds a few counts of this clonotype. V and J are TRBV11-2 and TRBJ2-7, with 7 bases matching TRBD1. V lost 2 bases and J lost 3; bases outside the gene matches: 7. The germline gives CDR1 SGHAT, CDR2 FQNNGV. The CDR3 totals 15 residues. As DNA, the CDR3 is TGTGCCAGCAGCTTATTGGGCCAGGGGGTCTACGAGCAGTACTTC. The encoded protein is CASSLLGQGVYEQYF.

J is TRBJ2-1 and V is TRBV12-3 or TRBV12-4; D is possibly TRBD1 (6 bases). The CDR3 length is 15 residues. Trimming removed 6 bases at V and 7 bases at J, with 19 bases between. Here the CDR3 reads CASRGAILIQNEQFF. CDR3 bases: TGTGCCAGCAGGGGGGCTATCCTCATCCAGAATGAGCAGTTCTTC.

J is TRBJ1-5 and V is TRBV28; 11 bases map to TRBD1. The length of the CDR3 is 16 residues. Per the germline V gene, CDR1 is MDHEN and CDR2 is SYDVKM. V dropped 6 bases and J dropped 6; count of bases not matched to a gene: 10. The CDR3 region is CASSADRGRGIQPQHF. CDR3 nucleotide sequence: TGTGCCAGCAGCGCGGACAGGGGGCGCGGCATTCAGCCCCAGCATTTT.

This clonotype was seen a handful of times. The chain has TRBV20-1 and TRBJ2-2; D is ambiguous. Germline V gives CDR1 DFQATT, CDR2 SNEGSKA (reference sequence). CDR3 length: 13 amino acids. Trimming removed 1 base at V and 6 bases at J, with 9 bases between. Written as DNA, the CDR3 is TGCAGTGCTAGAGGGGGAATCGCCGGGGAGCTGTTTTTT. Encoded protein: CSARGGIAGELFF.

The rearrangement links TRBV3-1 to TRBJ2-6; the match to TRBD1 covers 8 bases. Germline CDR1 reads LGHDT; CDR2 reads YNNKEL (reference sequence). Unmatched junction bases numbered 9, after V lost 5 bases and J lost 0 bases. The length of the CDR3 is 18 residues. The CDR3 sequence: CASSYYRGSVSGANVLTF. For the CDR3, the DNA is TGTGCCAGCAGCTATTACAGGGGGTCCGTCTCTGGGGCCAACGTCCTGACTTTC.

This clonotype was recorded a few times. The rearrangement uses TRBV27 and TRBJ2-2, with 10 bases fitting TRBD2. Germline-derived CDR1 and CDR2 are MNHEY and SMNVEV (reference sequence). The CDR3 runs 19 residues. Unmatched junction bases numbered 16, after V lost 6 bases and J lost 3 bases. CDR3 sequence: CASSRTALGLARDTGELFF. In DNA form, the CDR3 reads TGTGCCAGCAGCCGGACTGCTCTGGGACTAGCGAGGGACACCGGGGAGCTGTTTTTT.

The chain uses TRBV6-5 and TRBJ1-1; the D gene is possibly TRBD1 (6 bases). The CDR3 is 14 residues long. V was clipped by 4 bases and J by 10 bases, with 19 bases between them. Germline lookup yields CDR1 MNHEY and CDR2 SVGAGI. In DNA form, the CDR3 reads TGTGCCAGCAGTTTCCCGACAGGAAAAAGAGGAGCTTTCTTT. Its protein product is CASSFPTGKRGAFF.

The chain recombines TRBV4-1 with TRBJ1-1; TRBD1 aligns across 7 bases. The V and J ends lost 0 bases and 1 base, in that order; junction bases with no gene match: 14. Per the germline V gene, CDR1 is MGHRA and CDR2 is YSYEKL. The CDR3 covers 19 residues. CDR3 nucleotide sequence: TGCGCCAGCAGCCAAGATATTCGAAGATTGGGACAGCGGAACACTGAAGCTTTCTTT. The encoded protein is CASSQDIRRLGQRNTEAFF.

The rearrangement uses TRBV24-1 and TRBJ1-5, with 8 bases identical to TRBD1. The CDR3 spans 17 residues. Per the germline V gene, CDR1 is KGHDR and CDR2 is SFDVKD. Trimming removed 2 bases from V and 2 bases from J; junction bases left unmatched: 7. The CDR3 loop reads CATSDSRQGKGNQPQHF. The CDR3 DNA is TGTGCCACCAGTGATTCTAGACAGGGGAAGGGCAATCAGCCCCAGCATTTT.

V gene TRBV2 combines with J gene TRBJ2-2; D gene uncertain. The CDR3 has 16 amino acids. CDR1 SNHLY and CDR2 FYNNEI come from the germline V gene. Between the trimmed V and J ends, which lost 2 bases and 2 bases, there was a span of 12 bases. CDR3 residues: CASSEIMLVNTGELFF. DNA for the CDR3: TGTGCCAGCAGTGAAATAATGCTGGTTAACACCGGGGAGCTGTTTTTT.

The chain uses TRBV6-1 and TRBJ1-4; the match to TRBD1 covers 7 bases. Germline V gene lookup returns CDR1 MNHNS and CDR2 SASEGT. The CDR3 totals 14 residues. The trim removed 8 bases at V and 6 bases at J, leaving 9 bases unmatched. The CDR3 sequence: CASHTSGGDEKLFF. CDR3 DNA sequence: TGTGCCAGCCACACTTCAGGGGGAGATGAAAAACTGTTTTTT.

This chain links TRBV28 with TRBJ1-2; D might be TRBD1 (6 bases). The CDR3 runs to 14 residues. Germline CDR1 is MDHEN and CDR2 is SYDVKM. The V and J ends lost 6 bases and 5 bases respectively, with 16 bases between them. The CDR3 DNA reads TGTGCCAGCAGCCCACCTGTGGGGGCGTATGGCTACACCTTC. This encodes CASSPPVGAYGYTF.

V usage is TRBV19 and J usage is TRBJ2-7, with a weak D call TRBD1 (5 bases). The germline V gene has CDR1 LNHDA and CDR2 SQIVND (reference sequence). V was trimmed by 5 bases and J by 2 bases, leaving 28 bases between them. The CDR3 length is 19 residues. The CDR3 spells CASSLLQGAKEWWAYEQYF. CDR3 nucleotides: TGTGCCAGTAGTCTATTGCAAGGGGCTAAAGAGTGGTGGGCCTACGAGCAGTACTTC.

This clonotype showed up just a few times. The rearrangement links TRBV20-1 to TRBJ2-1; 7 positions match TRBD2. Germline lookup yields CDR1 DFQATT and CDR2 SNEGSKA (reference sequence). V shed 3 bases and J 9 bases; nucleotides not matched to a gene: 17. This CDR3 region has 16 residues. CDR3 protein: CSASRGGRVGRSEQFF. In DNA form, the CDR3 reads TGCAGTGCTAGCCGCGGGGGAAGAGTGGGTAGGAGTGAGCAGTTCTTC.